This T cell receptor beta chain was found in a study of shared clonotypes between healthy human individuals. Authors' methods: With immunoSEQ giving junction-only sequences and no quality scores, filtering differed. The protocol was immunoSEQ multiplex PCR, while the TCRdb copy is restricted to in-frame clones and leaves out a portion. Clone size and the V and J calls come from that table; the DNA yielded D and trimming. The table records about 1 million clones, about 75% of them present only once. Trimming took 5 bases from V and 6 from J; bases not matched to a gene: 10. The CDR3 spans 15 residues. Germline V gives CDR1 SGHRS, CDR2 YFSETQ.

The J gene is TRBJ1-4, the V gene TRBV5-1; 7 bases are a match to TRBD1. This clonotype was sampled from a man aged 18 to 35 in good health. Sequenced input: memory CD4+ T cells sorted from blood. Subset of the sample: CD45RA-negative fraction. CDR3 nucleotide sequence: TGCGCCAGCAGGTTCCGACAGGGAGTCGATGAAAAACTGTTTTTT. Residues: CASRFRQGVDEKLFF.